The 30 T cell receptor beta chains given below trace back to one sample, sequenced in a study of beta chain features in type 1 diabetes. Sequenced material consisted of expressed TCRB transcripts (all of the isolated RNA was reverse transcribed). The data were produced by immunoSEQ multiplex PCR, yet TCRdb's version contains in-frame clones alone and is incomplete. The top ten hold roughly 4.1% of the sample, which has under 300,000 clones, less than 35% seen once. The sequenced sample was central memory CD4+ T cells from blood. These receptor sequences come from a man aged 25-45 years in good health.

The rearrangement joins TRBV7-2 to TRBJ2-7; D call uncertain. V gave up 5 bases and J gave up 6 bases, with 11 bases separating them. The CDR3 runs 12 residues. Looked up from germline, CDR1 is SGHTA and CDR2 is FQGNSA. In nucleotides, the CDR3 is TGTGCCAGCAGCCTCACCTCAGGCGAGCAGTACTTC. Encoded protein: CASSLTSGEQYF.

This clone was seen repeatedly, ten times or more. The same CDR3 arises from other DNA sequences in this sample as well. The rearrangement links TRBV5-1 to TRBJ2-1, with D perhaps given as TRBD1 or TRBD2 (5 bases each). Germline CDR1 SGHRS, CDR2 YFSETQ. The CDR3 totals 14 residues. Trimming cost V 4 bases and J 3 bases, with 11 bases left between them. The CDR3 is CASSLGPSYNEQFF. The CDR3 DNA reads TGCGCCAGCAGCCTGGGACCGAGCTACAATGAGCAGTTCTTC.

This clone was picked up one time. This chain links TRBV29-1 with TRBJ1-1; 10 nucleotides line up with TRBD1. With V trimmed by 3 bases and J by 11 bases, 9 bases remained unmatched. The length of the CDR3 is 13 residues. Germline loops: CDR1 SQVTM, CDR2 ANQGSEA. The CDR3 loop is CSVDLGTGEWAFF. DNA of the CDR3: TGCAGCGTTGACCTCGGGACAGGGGAGTGGGCTTTCTTT.

The sample holds a few counts of this clone. The junction departs from germline at one end; a sequencing error may be responsible. This chain joins TRBV28 and TRBJ2-5; 8 bases line up with TRBD2. This CDR3 comprises 11 residues. Germline loops: CDR1 MDHEN, CDR2 SYDVKM. For the CDR3, the DNA is TGTGCCAGCAGTTCCGTTCGGGGGGGGAACTTC. Translated: CASSSVRGGNF. The full variable domain, in which reference TRBV28 and TRBJ2-5 provide the parts outside the CDR3, is DVKVTQSSRYLVKRTGEKVFLECVQDMDHENMFWYRQDPGLGLRLIYFSYDVKMKEKGDIPEGYSVSREKKERFSLILESASTNQTSMYLCASSSVRGGNFGPGTRLLVL.

The CDR3 DNA reads TGTGCCATCACCCCAGACGTGAGCACAGATACGCAGTATTTT. It yields the protein CAITPDVSTDTQYF. This rearrangement joins TRBV10-3 to TRBJ2-3; no reliable D call. The length of the CDR3 is 14 residues. CDR1 and CDR2 from the germline V gene are ENHRY and SYGVKD. V was pared by 7 bases and J by 0 bases, with 11 bases between.

This clone occurred once. The chain has TRBV7-6 and TRBJ2-5; D not certain. The length of the CDR3 is 11 residues. V was clipped by 4 bases and J by 5 bases, with 5 bases between them. Germline CDR1 SGHVS, CDR2 FNYEAQ. CDR3 protein: CASSSAETQYF. The DNA of the CDR3 is TGTGCCAGCAGCTCCGCCGAGACCCAGTACTTC.

This clone showed up just a few times. V is TRBV7-8 and J is TRBJ2-3; no firm D call. CDR3 length: 11 amino acids. CDR1 is SGHVS and CDR2 is FQNEAQ in the germline V gene. V gave up 1 base and J gave up 5 bases, with 1 base separating them. The CDR3 here is CASSLEDTQYF. DNA for the CDR3: TGTGCCAGCAGCTTAGAAGATACGCAGTATTTT.

The sample holds a few counts of this clone. This sequence joins TRBV5-1 and TRBJ2-1; 8 bases align to TRBD1. Looked up from germline, CDR1 is SGHRS and CDR2 is YFSETQ. The CDR3 is 18 amino acids. The J segment lost 0 bases and the V segment lost 4 bases, leaving 12 bases of the junction unmatched. The CDR3 nucleotides read TGCGCCAGCAGCGGACAGGGAGTGGGGACCATCTCCTACAATGAGCAGTTCTTC. Protein sequence: CASSGQGVGTISYNEQFF. Full variable domain (outside the CDR3, taken from reference TRBV5-1 and TRBJ2-1): KAGVTQTPRYLIKTRGQQVTLSCSPISGHRSVSWYQQTPGQGLQFLFEYFSETQRNKGNFPGRFSGRQFSNSRSEMNVSTLELGDSALYLCASSGQGVGTISYNEQFFGPGTRLTVL.

The chain has TRBV7-2 and TRBJ2-3; D perhaps matches TRBD2 (5 bases). The CDR3 loop spans 17 amino acids. The V and J ends lost 2 bases and 0 bases respectively, with 15 bases between them. Germline CDR1 reads SGHTA; CDR2 reads FQGNSA. The CDR3 DNA reads TGTGCCAGCAGCTTAACACCCCAGCGGCTTAGCACAGATACGCAGTATTTT. Residues: CASSLTPQRLSTDTQYF.

This clone showed up just a few times. The chain is built from TRBV9 and TRBJ2-5; D possibly uses TRBD1 or TRBD2 (6 bases each). The CDR3 is made up of 16 amino acids. CDR1 and CDR2 from the germline V gene are SGDLS and YYNGEE. Trimming stripped 0 bases from V and 2 bases from J, with 14 bases between. CDR3 protein: CASSVARGRSQETQYF. CDR3 DNA sequence: TGTGCCAGCAGCGTAGCCCGGGGGCGCTCTCAAGAGACCCAGTACTTC. The full variable domain, rest sourced from reference TRBV9 and TRBJ2-5, is DSGVTQTPKHLITATGQRVTLRCSPRSGDLSVYWYQQSLDQGLQFLIQYYNGEERAKGNILERFSAQQFPDLHSELNLSSLELGDSALYFCASSVARGRSQETQYFGPGTRLLVL.

The chain carries TRBV5-4 and TRBJ2-5; 12 bases line up with TRBD2. CDR3 size: 16 residues. V trimming: 4 bases; J trimming: 6 bases; junction bases outside the gene matches: 10. Germline V gene lookup returns CDR1 SGHNT and CDR2 YYREEE (reference sequence). The DNA for the CDR3 is TGTGCCAGCAGCCCCCAGGGGACTAGCGGGCCACAGACCCAGTACTTC. As protein: CASSPQGTSGPQTQYF.

The chain joins TRBV19 to TRBJ2-7, with 11 bases identical to TRBD2. The CDR3 loop spans 14 amino acids. CDR1 and CDR2 (germline): LNHDA, SQIVND (reference sequence). V shed 2 bases, J shed 5 bases, and the junction held 2 bases outside the gene matches. The DNA for the CDR3 is TGTGCCAGTAGTATAATACTAGCGGGAGACGAGCAGTACTTC. This sequence encodes CASSIILAGDEQYF.

The chain recombines TRBV29-1 with TRBJ2-3; D ambiguous. The germline V gene has CDR1 SQVTM and CDR2 ANQGSEA. The V gene lost 1 base and the J gene lost 2 bases, with 4 bases spanning the gap. The CDR3 has 12 amino acids. In DNA form, the CDR3 reads TGCAGCGTTGAAGGGAACACAGATACGCAGTATTTT. Translation gives CSVEGNTDTQYF.

The chain links TRBV7-2 to TRBJ2-7; 9 bases match TRBD1. This CDR3 comprises 14 residues. V dropped 4 bases and J dropped 2; count of bases not matched to a gene: 3. Germline lookup yields CDR1 SGHTA and CDR2 FQGNSA. CDR3 in amino acids: CASSYRQGAYEQYF. In DNA form, the CDR3 reads TGTGCCAGCAGCTACCGACAGGGGGCCTACGAGCAGTACTTC.

This chain connects TRBV29-1 to TRBJ1-2; no clear D gene. Germline V CDR1 and CDR2: SQVTM, ANQGSEA. V was shortened by 5 bases and J by 8 bases, with 15 bases between the two germline ends. CDR3 size: 12 residues. The CDR3 nucleotides are TGCAGCGTTTTGACAAATCTAGACGGCTACACCTTC. It encodes CSVLTNLDGYTF.

The rearrangement links TRBV6-5 to TRBJ1-1; the D is unclear. V was trimmed by 5 bases and J by 1 base, leaving 11 bases between them. The CDR3 runs 14 residues. Germline CDR1 MNHEY, CDR2 SVGAGI. The CDR3 region has the DNA TGTGCCAGCAGTCCTACTGATAAGAACACTGAAGCTTTCTTT. Protein product: CASSPTDKNTEAFF.

The chain links TRBV7-2 to TRBJ1-2; D not certain. Trimming took off 6 bases at V and 4 bases at J, with 9 bases between the two ends. CDR1 is SGHTA, CDR2 FQGNSA, per germline. The CDR3 runs 12 residues. The CDR3 DNA sequence: TGTGCCAGCAGAACAAGGTCCTATGGCTACACCTTC. Translation gives CASRTRSYGYTF.

The chain combines TRBV7-2 with TRBJ1-2; perhaps TRBD1 as D (5 bases). CDR3 length equals 13 residues. Trimming stripped 9 bases from V and 4 bases from J, with 15 bases between. The germline V gene has CDR1 SGHTA and CDR2 FQGNSA. The CDR3 DNA is TGTGCCAGTTCCCTCGGGACGCGCTATGGCTACACCTTC. As protein: CASSLGTRYGYTF.

This chain links TRBV9 with TRBJ1-3; TRBD1 matches 7 bases. The CDR3 loop spans 15 amino acids. The J segment lost 1 base and the V segment lost 3 bases, leaving 4 bases of the junction unmatched. CDR1 and CDR2 (germline): SGDLS, YYNGEE. CDR3 loop: CASSAKTGSGNTIYF. The CDR3 DNA follows: TGTGCCAGCAGCGCAAAGACAGGGTCTGGAAACACCATATATTTT.

In its sample, this clone was seen a few times. The V and J genes are TRBV5-4 and TRBJ2-3; no clear D. This CDR3 is built from 13 residues. V was trimmed by 0 bases and J by 2 bases, leaving 4 bases between them. The germline V gene has CDR1 SGHNT and CDR2 YYREEE (reference sequence). CDR3 nucleotides: TGTGCCAGCAGCTTGGCCAACACAGATACGCAGTATTTT. Protein sequence: CASSLANTDTQYF.

V is TRBV6-1 and J is TRBJ2-3, with 9 bases matching TRBD1. The length of the CDR3 is 15 residues. The germline gives CDR1 MNHNS, CDR2 SASEGT. Trimming at V came to 4 bases and at J to 4 bases, leaving 6 bases not matched to a gene. The CDR3 sequence: CASSGDRVFADTQYF. CDR3 sequence (DNA): TGTGCCAGCAGTGGGGACAGGGTTTTCGCAGATACGCAGTATTTT.

This chain joins TRBV27 and TRBJ1-5, with a weak D call TRBD1 (5 bases). The CDR3 consists of 14 residues. Between the trimmed V and J ends, which lost 5 bases and 0 bases, there was a span of 8 bases. CDR1 is MNHEY and CDR2 is SMNVEV in the germline V gene (reference sequence). The CDR3 sequence is CASSRGDSNQPQHF. The CDR3 DNA is TGTGCCAGCAGTCGGGGCGATAGCAATCAGCCCCAGCATTTT.

The genes are TRBV7-2 and TRBJ1-1; D is perhaps TRBD1 (6 bases). This CDR3 comprises 15 residues. V was cut by 2 bases and J by 4 bases, with 14 bases left in between. From germline, CDR1 is SGHTA and CDR2 FQGNSA. This chain's CDR3 is CASSLRRGYGTEAFF. CDR3 sequence (DNA): TGTGCCAGCAGCTTAAGGAGGGGGTACGGCACTGAAGCTTTCTTT.

This clone has just a few counts. DNA of the CDR3: TGCGCCACCAGGGACGCCGAAGAGACCCAGTACTTC. The encoded protein is CATRDAEETQYF. The chain carries TRBV5-1 and TRBJ2-5; D might be TRBD1 or TRBD2, each matching 5 bases. Germline V gives CDR1 SGHRS, CDR2 YFSETQ. The ends were cut back, 9 bases at V and 3 bases at J, with 12 bases in the middle. The CDR3 consists of 12 residues.

This chain joins TRBV9 and TRBJ2-3; D ambiguous. V dropped 0 bases and J dropped 4 bases, with 6 bases sitting between them. This CDR3 is built from 13 residues. Looked up from germline, CDR1 is SGDLS and CDR2 is YYNGEE. CDR3 sequence reads: CASSVGGSDTQYF. In nucleotides, the CDR3 is TGTGCCAGCAGCGTAGGTGGGTCAGATACGCAGTATTTT.

This clone was seen a handful of times. The J gene is TRBJ2-1, the V gene TRBV7-8; 7 bases are a match to TRBD1. Germline V CDR1 and CDR2: SGHVS, FQNEAQ. The length of the CDR3 is 15 residues. Trimming took 5 bases from V and 0 from J; bases not matched to a gene: 4. The CDR3 spells CASSPQGTSYNEQFF. Written as DNA, the CDR3 is TGTGCCAGCAGCCCACAGGGGACCTCCTACAATGAGCAGTTCTTC.

This clone has more than one count but fewer than ten. The CDR3 sequence: CASSRGARTDTQYF. DNA for the CDR3: TGTGCCAGCAGCCGCGGGGCCCGCACAGATACGCAGTATTTT. The genes are TRBV7-2 and TRBJ2-3, with D perhaps TRBD2 (6 bases). V lost 5 bases to trimming and J lost 1 base, with 10 bases between them. Per germline, CDR1 SGHTA and CDR2 FQGNSA. There are 14 residues in the CDR3.

This clone was counted a few times. The chain links TRBV5-6 to TRBJ2-3; D gene ambiguous. Germline V gives CDR1 SGHDT, CDR2 YYEEEE. The CDR3 is made up of 16 amino acids. V lost 0 bases and J 1 base, leaving 12 bases between the germline ends. CDR3 region: CASSLELAYGTDTQYF. The CDR3 nucleotides read TGTGCCAGCAGCTTGGAGTTGGCATACGGCACAGATACGCAGTATTTT.

This clone was picked up a small number of times. The chain recombines TRBV10-3 with TRBJ2-5, with 9 positions matching TRBD2. From germline, CDR1 is ENHRY and CDR2 SYGVKD. The J segment lost 5 bases and the V segment lost 1 base, leaving 5 bases of the junction unmatched. The CDR3 extends over 15 amino acids. CDR3 in DNA: TGTGCCATCAGTGAGTTAGCGGGAGACGGGGAGACCCAGTACTTC. Its translation is CAISELAGDGETQYF.

This clone was observed a few times. The rearrangement uses TRBV29-1 and TRBJ1-6; 7 nucleotides agree with TRBD1. The CDR3 contains 13 residues. J gave up 9 bases and V 4 bases, and 6 bases lay outside the gene matches. Germline values: CDR1 SQVTM, CDR2 ANQGSEA. The CDR3 DNA is TGCAGCGTTGGGGAGGGGGCGTTTTCACCCCTCCACTTT. Its translation is CSVGEGAFSPLHF.